This TCR beta chain is from a study of T cells in Graves' hyperthyroidism and ophthalmopathy. Points from the study as a whole: The model identified upcoming ophthalmopathy a median approximately six months ahead of onset. Using 13 V-J features, a model discriminated ophthalmopathy from stable hyperthyroidism.

This CDR3 comprises 13 residues. V lost 2 bases, J lost 1 base, and 5 bases lay in between. Germline V CDR1 and CDR2: SGHVS, FQNEAQ. The diagnoses drew upon clinical symptoms, serum thyroxine and TRAb, thyroid ultrasound and orbital computed tomography. TCR beta CDR3 sequences were amplified from RNA transcripts. TCR CDR3 regions were first amplified by RT-PCR with HTBI primers. One entry per CDR3 protein results from TCRdb running MiXCR on the multiplex PCR reads. The table has 450,000 to 500,000 distinct CDR3 sequences, 22% seen once. A remark on this clonotype: Its specificity is not known.

The gene calls are TRBV7-8 and TRBJ1-2; D not certain. The sample was blood. This receptor was identified in a woman aged 65 to 85 with Graves' ophthalmopathy. CDR3 sequence: CASSLRFNYGYTF. CDR3 coding DNA: TGTGCCAGCAGCTTAAGATTTAACTATGGCTACACCTTC. The whole variable domain, remainder taken from reference TRBV7-8 and TRBJ1-2, is GAGVSQSPRYKVAKRGQDVALRCDPISGHVSLFWYQQALGQGPEFLTYFQNEAQLDKSGLPSDRFFAERPEGSVSTLKIQRTQQEDSAVYLCASSLRFNYGYTFGSGTRLTVV.